Each of the 8 T cell receptor beta chains below was sequenced from the same sample in a study of cytomegalovirus exposure and HLA in healthy donors. Produced via immunoSEQ multiplex PCR; TCRdb's table is partial and in-frame only. The repertoire includes about 160,000 clones, 96% of them detected once, and approximately 1% sits in the top ten. The sample taken for sequencing was PBMCs. These receptors came from a young woman in good health and CMV-seronegative.

The V gene is TRBV13, the J gene TRBJ2-1, with 7 bases aligning to TRBD2. There are 16 residues in the CDR3. Germline values: CDR1 PRHDT, CDR2 FYEKMQ (reference sequence). The trim removed 6 bases at V and 3 bases at J, leaving 11 bases unmatched. CDR3 bases: TGTGCCAGCAGGCCCGAGTGGGCGGGGGACTACAATGAGCAGTTCTTC. Protein sequence: CASRPEWAGDYNEQFF.

J is TRBJ2-1 and V is TRBV30, with 9 positions matching TRBD2. The germline V gene has CDR1 GTSNPN and CDR2 SVGIG (reference sequence). This CDR3 has 15 residues. Trimming removed 2 bases from V and 4 bases from J; junction bases left unmatched: 6. CDR3 region: CAWSPPAGGYNEQFF. The CDR3 DNA follows: TGTGCCTGGAGTCCTCCAGCGGGGGGATACAATGAGCAGTTCTTC.

The chain uses TRBV6-6 and TRBJ2-5, with D possibly matching TRBD2 (6 bases). This CDR3 has 16 residues. Germline V gene sequence: CDR1 MNHNY, CDR2 SVGAGI (reference sequence). V gave up 6 bases and J gave up 1 base, with 18 bases separating them. The DNA for the CDR3 is TGTGCCAGCAGCCAGCCCTATTTAGCGGCCCAAGAGACCCAGTACTTC. The encoded protein is CASSQPYLAAQETQYF.

The genes are TRBV5-1 and TRBJ2-7, with D possibly TRBD1 on 6 matching bases. The CDR3 consists of 13 residues. Germline V gives CDR1 SGHRS, CDR2 YFSETQ. The germline V and J ends were trimmed by 4 bases and 0 bases, with 8 bases remaining between them. The CDR3 nucleotides are TGCGCCAGCAGCACACAGGGCTCCTACGAGCAGTACTTC. Its translation is CASSTQGSYEQYF. Full variable domain (outside the CDR3, taken from reference TRBV5-1 and TRBJ2-7): KAGVTQTPRYLIKTRGQQVTLSCSPISGHRSVSWYQQTPGQGLQFLFEYFSETQRNKGNFPGRFSGRQFSNSRSEMNVSTLELGDSALYLCASSTQGSYEQYFGPGTRLTVT.

The V and J genes are TRBV21-1 and TRBJ2-1; TRBD1 is the table's D call and was not checked against the DNA. TRBV21-1 is a recognized pseudogene. This CDR3 contains 15 residues. CDR3 residues: CASSKEQGRQNEQFF. CDR3 nucleotide sequence: TGTGCCAGCAGCAAAGAACAGGGTCGGCAGAATGAGCAGTTCTTC.

This chain joins TRBV25-1 and TRBJ2-5; TRBD2 might be the D (5 bases). TRBJ2-7 explains the end of the DNA better; the J call may be wrong. Germline lookup yields CDR1 MGHDK and CDR2 SYGVNS. The CDR3 is made up of 13 amino acids. The CDR3 DNA reads TGTGCCAGCAGTGGTGGGAGCCCCTACGAGCAGTACTTC. Translating it yields CASSGGSPYEQYF.

This chain joins TRBV5-6 and TRBJ1-1; TRBD1 might be the D (5 bases). Trimming removed 1 base at V and 6 bases at J, with 13 bases between. The CDR3 is made up of 14 amino acids. Looked up from germline, CDR1 is SGHDT and CDR2 is YYEEEE. CDR3 loop: CASSLRGIRAEAFF. CDR3 nucleotide sequence: TGTGCCAGCAGCTTGCGGGGGATTAGGGCTGAAGCTTTCTTT.

J is TRBJ2-3 and V is TRBV15; 9 bases are a match to TRBD1. V was clipped by 1 base and J by 2 bases; unmatched bases: 7. Germline CDR1 is LNHNV and CDR2 is YYDKDF (reference sequence). CDR3 length: 17 residues. The CDR3 spells CATSRALGQGFTDTQYF. The CDR3 DNA reads as TGTGCCACCAGCAGAGCTCTTGGACAGGGGTTCACAGATACGCAGTATTTT.